These T cell receptor beta chains were read from a single sample in a study of early T cells in non-severe SARS-CoV-2 infection. Each CDR3 protein is one row after TCRdb ran MiXCR on the 5' RACE reads. The sample gives some 30,000 distinct CDR3 sequences, about 5% of which show up once; 5% to 5.5% is in the top ten. The specimen sequenced was whole blood. These receptors were collected from an adult who was a healthcare worker with PCR-confirmed SARS-CoV-2 infection or an uninfected control (not recorded which). The CDR3 runs from the conserved cysteine through the conserved F or W. Each record gives: CDR3 length, D gene, clone size, V gene, J gene, CDR3 protein, CDR3 DNA. D genes are given only for firm matches. Clone size is not always given. Where it is, it says once, few, many or a class for expanded clones.

CDR3 length: 14; D gene: .; clone size: many; V gene: TRBV29-1; J gene: TRBJ1-5; CDR3 protein: CSGDRGAMCQPQHF; CDR3 DNA: TGCAGCGGTGACCGGGGGGCAATGTGTCAGCCCCAGCATTTT
CDR3 length: 11; D gene: .; clone size: many; V gene: TRBV20-1; J gene: TRBJ2-7; CDR3 protein: CSAISPNEQYF; CDR3 DNA: TGCAGTGCTATCAGCCCCAACGAGCAGTACTTC
CDR3 length: 16; D gene: TRBD1; clone size: medium-sized; V gene: TRBV9; J gene: TRBJ1-5; CDR3 protein: CASSVGPTGSNEVQHF; CDR3 DNA: TGTGCCAGCAGCGTGGGCCCGACAGGGTCCAACGAGGTCCAGCATTTT
CDR3 length: 14; D gene: .; clone size: .; V gene: TRBV7-9; J gene: TRBJ1-1; CDR3 protein: CASSLGRLAGEAFF; CDR3 DNA: TGTGCCAGCAGCTTAGGTCGGCTCGCGGGTGAAGCTTTCTTT
CDR3 length: 13; D gene: .; clone size: .; V gene: TRBV28; J gene: TRBJ2-7; CDR3 protein: CASSSRGLREQYF; CDR3 DNA: TGTGCCAGCAGTTCCAGGGGTTTGAGAGAGCAGTACTTC
CDR3 length: 15; D gene: .; clone size: few; V gene: TRBV4-3; J gene: TRBJ2-7; CDR3 protein: CASSQTATSSYEQYF; CDR3 DNA: TGCGCCAGCAGCCAGACGGCGACGAGCTCCTACGAGCAGTACTTC
CDR3 length: 14; D gene: .; clone size: many; V gene: TRBV24-1; J gene: TRBJ1-5; CDR3 protein: CATAAKYSNQPQHF; CDR3 DNA: TGTGCCACCGCGGCTAAATATAGCAATCAGCCCCAGCATTTT
CDR3 length: 13; D gene: .; clone size: few; V gene: TRBV6-5; J gene: TRBJ1-1; CDR3 protein: CASTKTRAGEAFF; CDR3 DNA: TGTGCCAGCACGAAAACCAGGGCGGGTGAAGCTTTCTTT
CDR3 length: 13; D gene: .; clone size: many; V gene: TRBV18; J gene: TRBJ1-2; CDR3 protein: CASSPGANYGYTF; CDR3 DNA: TGTGCCAGCTCCCCCGGGGCCAACTATGGCTACACCTTC
CDR3 length: 15; D gene: TRBD2; clone size: .; V gene: TRBV13; J gene: TRBJ2-1; CDR3 protein: CASSFGTSGGNEQFF; CDR3 DNA: TGTGCCAGCAGCTTCGGGACTAGCGGCGGAAATGAGCAGTTCTTC
CDR3 length: 16; D gene: .; clone size: many; V gene: TRBV6-1; J gene: TRBJ2-7; CDR3 protein: CASSASTNPSSYEQYF; CDR3 DNA: TGTGCCAGCAGTGCTTCCACTAACCCGAGCTCCTACGAGCAGTACTTC